Presented here are 22 T cell receptor beta chains from one specimen sequenced in a study of T-cell memory formation after mild COVID-19. Each CDR3 protein gets one entry after TCRdb re-called the 5' RACE reads with MiXCR. The table has around 450,000 distinct CDR3 sequences, over 15% seen once; the top ten hold around 8%. The sample comprised PBMCs or a T cell subset sorted from them (not recorded which). The receptors here all came from an adult woman who had mild COVID-19 (a few samples of this study predate the infection). Cell type and time point are not known.

This clonotype was observed a handful of times. The rearrangement links TRBV6-2 or TRBV6-3 to TRBJ2-3; the match to TRBD2 covers 7 bases. This CDR3 has 15 residues. Trimming removed 5 bases from V and 4 bases from J; junction bases left unmatched: 9. CDR1 MNHEY and CDR2 SVGEGT come from the germline V gene. CDR3 amino acids: CASSRRTSFSDTQYF. In DNA form, the CDR3 reads TGTGCCAGCAGTCGAAGGACTAGTTTCTCAGATACGCAGTATTTT.

This clonotype has more than one count but fewer than ten. The chain couples TRBV5-1 to TRBJ1-3; 8 nucleotides agree with TRBD1. Germline V gives CDR1 SGHRS, CDR2 YFSETQ. Trimming removed 4 bases from V and 6 bases from J; junction bases left unmatched: 6. The CDR3 has 14 amino acids. The CDR3: CASSPDRVENTIYF. DNA of the CDR3: TGCGCCAGCAGCCCGGACAGGGTTGAAAACACCATATATTTT.

The rearrangement uses TRBV6-1 and TRBJ2-3, with unresolved D. V lost 6 bases and J 2 bases, leaving 18 bases between the germline ends. Germline-derived CDR1 and CDR2 are MNHNS and SASEGT. The CDR3 is 16 residues long. The DNA of the CDR3 is TGTGCCAGCAGCCTAATTATTGGCCATTCCACAGATACGCAGTATTTT. It encodes CASSLIIGHSTDTQYF.

There are many counts of this clonotype. This rearrangement joins TRBV5-1 to TRBJ2-1, with D tentatively TRBD1 (6 bases). The CDR3 has 15 amino acids. Germline lookup yields CDR1 SGHRS and CDR2 YFSETQ. The germline V and J ends were trimmed by 1 base and 3 bases, with 11 bases remaining between them. In DNA, the CDR3 is TGCGCCAGCAGCTTGACCCCAGGGGTCTACAATGAGCAGTTCTTC. Translating it yields CASSLTPGVYNEQFF. The full variable domain, completed using reference TRBV5-1 and TRBJ2-1, is KAGVTQTPRYLIKTRGQQVTLSCSPISGHRSVSWYQQTPGQGLQFLFEYFSETQRNKGNFPGRFSGRQFSNSRSEMNVSTLELGDSALYLCASSLTPGVYNEQFFGPGTRLTVL.

This clonotype was seen only a few times. V and J are TRBV9 and TRBJ2-1; D uncertain. The CDR3 loop spans 14 amino acids. The germline V and J ends were trimmed by 2 bases and 8 bases, with 14 bases remaining between them. Per the germline V gene, CDR1 is SGDLS and CDR2 is YYNGEE. The CDR3 region is CASSVIKRRHEQFF. The CDR3 DNA is TGTGCCAGCAGCGTCATAAAGCGTCGGCATGAGCAGTTCTTC.

The CDR3 DNA follows: TGTGCCAGCAGTTTAGCCCGACAGGGTAACACTGAAGCTTTCTTT. Translated, it gives CASSLARQGNTEAFF. The genes are TRBV12-3 or TRBV12-4 and TRBJ1-1; 7 bases align to TRBD1. After removal of 0 bases from V and 2 bases from J, the junction contained 3 bases not matched to a gene. The CDR3 totals 15 residues.

This clonotype was counted many times. The chain has TRBV5-1 and TRBJ2-3; TRBD1 agrees at 7 bases. With 0 bases clipped from V and 1 base from J, the junction kept 2 bases outside the gene matches. The length of the CDR3 is 15 residues. Germline V CDR1 and CDR2: SGHRS, YFSETQ. CDR3 in DNA: TGCGCCAGCAGCTTGGCCGGGACAGGCACAGATACGCAGTATTTT. It yields the protein CASSLAGTGTDTQYF.

The rearrangement uses TRBV15 and TRBJ2-7, with D perhaps matching TRBD1 (6 bases). V lost 5 bases and J lost 3, with 14 bases in between. The V gene's germline CDR1 is LNHNV and CDR2 YYDKDF (reference sequence). The CDR3 loop spans 14 amino acids. The CDR3 sequence is CATSSRGSIYEQYF. The CDR3 coding sequence is TGTGCCACCAGCTCCAGGGGTTCCATCTACGAGCAGTACTTC.

This clonotype was seen a few times. CDR3 sequence: CASSYSGFSDTQYF. Here the CDR3 DNA reads TGTGCCAGCAGTTACTCAGGGTTTTCAGATACGCAGTATTTT. The chain recombines TRBV6-6 with TRBJ2-3; D not certain. Germline V gives CDR1 MNHNY, CDR2 SVGAGI (reference sequence). The CDR3 is 14 residues long. Trimming took 0 bases from V and 4 from J, leaving 8 bases between them.

The chain employs TRBV5-1 and TRBJ1-1, with D possibly being TRBD1 (6 bases). The CDR3 runs to 14 residues. V was trimmed by 8 bases and J by 1 base, leaving 15 bases between them. Germline CDR1 SGHRS, CDR2 YFSETQ. The CDR3, as DNA: TGCGCCAGTAGAATAGCGACAGGGAACACTGAAGCTTTCTTT. Translating it yields CASRIATGNTEAFF.

CDR3 sequence (DNA): TGTGCCAGCAGTGAGGGGACAGGCTATGGCTACACCTTC. Protein sequence: CASSEGTGYGYTF. The rearrangement uses TRBV6-1 and TRBJ1-2; TRBD1 aligns across 8 bases. CDR3 length: 13 amino acids. Trimming removed 3 bases from V and 4 bases from J; junction bases left unmatched: 1. CDR1 is MNHNS, CDR2 SASEGT, per germline.

This chain connects TRBV6-5 to TRBJ1-4, with TRBD1 matching over 7 bases. J lost 10 bases, V lost 0 bases, and 8 bases had no gene match. CDR3 size: 15 residues. Germline V lookup: CDR1 MNHEY, CDR2 SVGAGI. The CDR3 sequence: CASSYSGQSDGKLFF. DNA of the CDR3: TGTGCCAGCAGTTACTCGGGACAGTCTGATGGAAAACTGTTTTTT.

The CDR3 nucleotides are TGCAGTGCTAGAGATACAGGGGGCGAGGTCGACACTGAAGCTTTCTTT. This gives the protein CSARDTGGEVDTEAFF. The V and J genes are TRBV20-1 and TRBJ1-1, with 9 bases matching TRBD1. CDR1 and CDR2 (germline): DFQATT, SNEGSKA (reference sequence). The CDR3 has 16 residues. With 0 bases clipped from V and 3 bases from J, the junction kept 8 bases outside the gene matches.

The chain carries TRBV20-1 and TRBJ2-7; 7 bases are a match to TRBD1. CDR3 length: 13 amino acids. Germline V gene sequence: CDR1 DFQATT, CDR2 SNEGSKA (reference sequence). V gave up 3 bases and J gave up 11 bases; unmatched junction bases: 13. This chain's CDR3 is CSARGLGGRTEYF. CDR3 sequence (DNA): TGCAGTGCTAGGGGGTTAGGGGGCCGAACGGAGTACTTC.

The chain combines TRBV20-1 with TRBJ2-7, with D hard to call. V lost 0 bases, J lost 0 bases, and 9 bases lay in between. Germline V gives CDR1 DFQATT, CDR2 SNEGSKA (reference sequence). The CDR3 has 14 amino acids. CDR3 amino acids: CSARDAGSSYEQYF. In DNA, the CDR3 is TGCAGTGCTAGAGATGCCGGAAGCTCCTACGAGCAGTACTTC.

This chain joins TRBV29-1 and TRBJ2-1; D uncertain. The CDR3 has 13 residues. Looked up from germline, CDR1 is SQVTM and CDR2 is ANQGSEA. Trimming took 4 bases from V and 2 from J, leaving 9 bases between them. CDR3 nucleotide sequence: TGCAGCGTTGTCCAGCCCCCCTACAATGAGCAGTTCTTC. The encoded protein is CSVVQPPYNEQFF.

The table lists this clonotype with a few counts. The rearrangement uses TRBV7-9 and TRBJ2-2; D is uncertain. The CDR3 extends over 14 amino acids. Germline CDR1 SEHNR, CDR2 FQNEAQ (reference sequence). Trimming took off 11 bases at V and 0 bases at J, with 13 bases between the two ends. The CDR3, as DNA: TGTGCCTCAAGACTCGAAGCGAACACCGGGGAGCTGTTTTTT. Protein: CASRLEANTGELFF.

This rearrangement joins TRBV7-9 to TRBJ1-3, with D unclear. Trimming pared 5 bases from V and 3 bases from J, leaving 14 bases between. This CDR3 is 15 amino acids long. Germline-derived CDR1 and CDR2 are SEHNR and FQNEAQ (reference sequence). The CDR3 DNA sequence: TGTGCCAGCAGCCCCAGGTCCGTGCTTGGAAACACCATATATTTT. Translated: CASSPRSVLGNTIYF.

This clonotype was counted a single time. V is TRBV30 and J is TRBJ2-2, with a weak D call TRBD2 (5 bases). Germline V gives CDR1 GTSNPN, CDR2 SVGIG (reference sequence). This CDR3 has 14 amino acids. Trimming took off 0 bases at V and 4 bases at J, with 9 bases between the two ends. CDR3 DNA: TGTGCCTGGAGTGTACTCCGGGGCACCGGGGAGCTGTTTTTT. Its translation: CAWSVLRGTGELFF.

A remark on this clonotype: The junction does not match germline at one end; this may be a read error. J is TRBJ1-1 and V is TRBV30; tentative D call: TRBD1 (5 bases). Germline values: CDR1 GTSNPN, CDR2 SVGIG (reference sequence). The CDR3 runs to 15 residues. CDR3 sequence reads: CAWRGELGRNTEVFF. The CDR3, as DNA: TGTGCCTGGAGGGGGGAGTTGGGAAGGAACACTGAAGTTTTCTTT.

V usage is TRBV5-1 and J usage is TRBJ1-4; the D gene is possibly TRBD1 (5 bases). CDR3 length: 14 residues. V lost 4 bases to trimming and J lost 13 bases, with 20 bases between them. Looked up from germline, CDR1 is SGHRS and CDR2 is YFSETQ. CDR3: CASSEGLPGKGLFF. The CDR3 coding sequence is TGCGCCAGCAGCGAGGGACTACCCGGCAAAGGACTGTTTTTT.

The chain couples TRBV7-2 to TRBJ2-3; the match to TRBD2 covers 8 bases. CDR3 length: 16 amino acids. Germline CDR1 SGHTA, CDR2 FQGNSA. The V segment lost 1 base and the J segment 2 bases; nucleotides outside the gene matches: 5. CDR3 region: CASSLVAGGLTDTQYF. CDR3 in DNA: TGTGCCAGCAGCTTAGTGGCGGGGGGACTCACAGATACGCAGTATTTT.